The clone carrying this T cell receptor (beta chain) was recorded at least ten times. Antigen: not known. These data belong to a study of identical twins. Overall study results and limits: Cord blood beta clonotypes present at high abundance carried fewer insertions; no such pattern appeared in memory repertoires.

The germline V gene encodes CDR1 MNHEY and CDR2 SVGAGI. Unmatched junction bases numbered 13, after V lost 0 bases and J lost 5 bases. The CDR3 totals 18 residues. It was template switching that added a universal primer site, and there were unique molecular identifiers on the cDNA. TCRdb itself ran the 5' RACE reads through MiXCR, one entry per CDR3 protein. The table records fewer than 350,000 distinct CDR3 sequences, more than 6.5% of them present only once. These data are also associated with another study on yellow fever vaccine responses in identical twins. This second study notes: Reported findings indicate that twins' vaccine T cell responses seemed partially convergent, partially personalized.

Sequencing was carried out using memory (CD45RO+) T cells sorted from blood. V and J are TRBV6-5 and TRBJ2-5; 9 bases agree with TRBD1. The sequence was collected from a woman between 18 and 29 years old in good health. CDR3 residues: CASSYSGTGPLTGETQYF. The CDR3 DNA sequence: TGTGCCAGCAGTTACTCGGGGACAGGGCCCCTAACGGGGGAGACCCAGTACTTC.